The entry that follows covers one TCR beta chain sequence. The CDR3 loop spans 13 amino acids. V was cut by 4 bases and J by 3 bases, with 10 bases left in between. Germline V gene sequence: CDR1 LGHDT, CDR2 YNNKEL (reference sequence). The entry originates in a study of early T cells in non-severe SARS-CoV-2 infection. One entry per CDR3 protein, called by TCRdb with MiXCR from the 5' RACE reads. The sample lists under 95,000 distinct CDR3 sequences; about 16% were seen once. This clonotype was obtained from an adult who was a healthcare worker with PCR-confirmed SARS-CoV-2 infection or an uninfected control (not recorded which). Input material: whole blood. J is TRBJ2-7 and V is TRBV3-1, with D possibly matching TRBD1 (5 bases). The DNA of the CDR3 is TGTGCCAGCAGCCCTCAGACAGTCTACGAGCAGTACTTC. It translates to CASSPQTVYEQYF.